The text below deals with one T cell receptor beta chain. As yet, its antigen is unknown. The data are from a study of T cells in tumors after PD-1 blockade. About the research overall: No patient had prior checkpoint blockade, systemic immunosuppression, or radiotherapy within 4 weeks. Some patients also took daily vismodegib 150 mg during anti-PD-1 treatment. Study-level findings and limits: Blood contained about 43% of the tumor's TCR clonotypes.

The method was immunoSEQ multiplex PCR; TCRdb's version includes in-frame clones alone and lacks a portion of them. The repertoire includes several thousand clones, around 84% of them detected once, and 40% to 60% sits in the top ten. Template: tumor biopsy or peripheral blood genomic DNA, roughly 550-6,004 ng per sample. V was trimmed by 1 base and J by 6 bases, leaving 10 bases between them. CDR3 length: 13 residues. The V gene's germline CDR1 is MNHEY and CDR2 SVGEGT. The chain recombines TRBV6-2 or TRBV6-3 with TRBJ2-7; possible D gene TRBD1, 5 bases. The material was PBMCs, obtained after anti-PD-1 therapy. The origin of this receptor is a human donor with advanced basal cell or squamous cell carcinoma (not recorded which). The CDR3 protein is CASSYLGLREQYF. CDR3 nucleotide sequence: TGTGCCAGCAGTTACTTGGGGCTACGCGAGCAGTACTTC.